This entry lists 23 T cell receptor beta chains sequenced from one sample in a study of blood T cell repertoires in COVID-19. Some clones are missing from TCRdb's copy, which holds only in-frame ones; the method was immunoSEQ multiplex PCR. The sample has around 220,000 clones; approximately 87% are singletons. Material for sequencing was peripheral blood. These receptors were collected from a woman aged 50 to 65 with acute or convalescent COVID-19.

The CDR3, as DNA: TGTGCCAGCAGCCAAGATCTGAGGCGGGGGGGCACCGGGGAGCTGTTTTTT. It specifies CASSQDLRRGGTGELFF. This sequence joins TRBV3-1 (or the pseudogene TRBV3-2) and TRBJ2-2; TRBD2 agrees at 9 bases. Trimming cost V 0 bases and J 4 bases; bases outside gene matches: 6. The CDR3 covers 17 residues. Germline loops: CDR1 LGHDT, CDR2 YNNKEL (reference sequence).

The chain combines TRBV12-3 or TRBV12-4 with TRBJ1-1; TRBD1 might be the D (6 bases). Trimming removed 6 bases at V and 1 base at J, with 9 bases between. The CDR3 spans 13 residues. The CDR3 DNA is TGTGCCAGCAGGAGACAGGAGAACACTGAAGCTTTCTTT. Translating it yields CASRRQENTEAFF.

V and J are TRBV2 and TRBJ1-2; the match to TRBD1 covers 8 bases. The CDR3 runs 13 residues. Germline CDR1 is SNHLY and CDR2 is FYNNEI. Losses at the gene ends were 9 bases for V and 2 bases for J; bases not matched to a gene: 5. In DNA, the CDR3 is TGTGCCAGGGAGGACAGGGAAAACTATGGCTACACCTTC. Its protein is CAREDRENYGYTF.

The chain combines TRBV23-1 with TRBJ2-7, with D perhaps matching TRBD1 (5 bases). TRBV23-1 is labeled an ORF, and its function is uncertain. V lost 7 bases to trimming and J lost 3 bases, with 28 bases between them. This CDR3 is 18 amino acids long. The CDR3 protein is CASTPTQGGRTGLYEQYF. CDR3 DNA: TGCGCCAGCACTCCGACTCAGGGCGGAAGAACCGGTCTCTACGAGCAGTACTTC.

This clone has just one count. This chain joins TRBV12-3 or TRBV12-4 and TRBJ1-6; tentative D call: TRBD1 (6 bases). The CDR3 is made up of 13 amino acids. With 5 bases removed from V and 9 bases from J, the gap between germline ends came to 11 bases. This CDR3 is CASSTGLPSPLHF. The CDR3 DNA reads as TGTGCCAGCAGTACAGGGTTGCCTTCACCCCTCCACTTT.

V and J are TRBV7-9 and TRBJ2-7; 7 bases fit TRBD2. This CDR3 is built from 16 residues. J gave up 3 bases and V 5 bases, and 13 bases lay outside the gene matches. CDR1 and CDR2 from the germline V gene are SEHNR and FQNEAQ (reference sequence). In DNA, the CDR3 is TGTGCCAGCAGCCGAAGCAGTGCTAGCGGAATCTACGAGCAGTACTTC. Amino acids: CASSRSSASGIYEQYF.

CDR3 protein: CSTLRYQETQYF. The DNA of the CDR3 is TGCAGCACGCTCAGGTACCAAGAGACCCAGTACTTC. J is TRBJ2-5 and V is TRBV29-1; no reliable D call. Germline V lookup: CDR1 SQVTM, CDR2 ANQGSEA. The ends were cut back, 8 bases at V and 0 bases at J, with 10 bases in the middle. The CDR3 totals 12 residues. Using reference TRBV29-1 and TRBJ2-5 for the parts outside the CDR3, the full variable domain is SAVISQKPSRDICQRGTSLTIQCQVDSQVTMMFWYRQQPGQSLTLIATANQGSEATYESGFVIDKFPISRPNLTFSTLTVSNMSPEDSSIYLCSTLRYQETQYFGPGTRLLVL.

CDR3 sequence (DNA): TGTGCCAGCAGCTCGGGACAGGGGTTCGGTCAGCCCCAGCATTTT. This codes for CASSSGQGFGQPQHF. The genes are TRBV27 and TRBJ1-5, with TRBD1 matching over 10 bases. Trimming at V came to 6 bases and at J to 6 bases, leaving 8 bases not matched to a gene. CDR1 is MNHEY and CDR2 is SMNVEV in the germline V gene (reference sequence). CDR3 length: 15 residues.

V usage is TRBV21-1 and J usage is TRBJ2-5; the D call TRBD2 from the table was never checked on the DNA. TRBV21-1 is labeled a pseudogene. This CDR3 has 16 amino acids. Written as DNA, the CDR3 is TGTGCCAGCAGCAAATTGAAGCGGGGGGGCCGGAAGACCCAGTACTTC. Amino acids: CASSKLKRGGRKTQYF.

V usage is TRBV6-6 and J usage is TRBJ1-1; no clear D gene. The V gene lost 5 bases and the J gene lost 5 bases, with 18 bases spanning the gap. There are 15 residues in the CDR3. Germline values: CDR1 MNHNY, CDR2 SVGAGI (reference sequence). As DNA, the CDR3 is TGTGCCAGCAGTCCCCCCTCTAGCATTGGGACTGAAGCTTTCTTT. Protein: CASSPPSSIGTEAFF.

This chain connects TRBV6-2 or TRBV6-3 to TRBJ2-7, with unresolved D. Germline V gives CDR1 MNHEY, CDR2 SVGEGT. Between the trimmed V and J ends, which lost 2 bases and 0 bases, there was a span of 5 bases. This CDR3 contains 13 residues. CDR3 sequence: CASSYPTSYEQYF. CDR3 DNA: TGTGCCAGCAGTTACCCTACCTCCTACGAGCAGTACTTC.

J is TRBJ2-1 and V is TRBV27, with 16 positions matching TRBD2. The V gene end was trimmed by 7 bases and the J gene end by 4 bases; junction bases not matched to a gene: 13. This CDR3 has 19 residues. CDR1 is MNHEY and CDR2 is SMNVEV in the germline V gene (reference sequence). CDR3 nucleotides: TGTGCCAGCACCCAGGCCGGGACTAGCGGGAGGGCAACTTACAATGAGCAGTTCTTC. This translates into CASTQAGTSGRATYNEQFF.

The V and J genes are TRBV6-5 and TRBJ2-7; 10 positions agree with TRBD2. V lost 7 bases to trimming and J lost 2 bases; unmatched junction nucleotides: 5. This CDR3 contains 14 residues. CDR1 MNHEY and CDR2 SVGAGI come from the germline V gene. CDR3: CASIGSGGPYEQYF. Written as DNA, the CDR3 is TGTGCCAGCATTGGTAGCGGGGGGCCCTACGAGCAGTACTTC.

This clone was recorded once. The chain recombines TRBV4-1 with TRBJ1-2, with 8 bases lining up with TRBD1. The CDR3 loop spans 13 amino acids. Germline loops: CDR1 MGHRA, CDR2 YSYEKL. Trimming took 3 bases from V and 8 from J; bases not matched to a gene: 5. CDR3 DNA: TGCGCCAGCAGCCAGGGACAGGATTTGGGCTACACCTTC. This translates into CASSQGQDLGYTF.

This chain links TRBV5-1 with TRBJ1-1; no firm D call. V lost 2 bases and J lost 3, with 8 bases in between. The CDR3 spans 13 residues. In germline, CDR1 is SGHRS, CDR2 YFSETQ. CDR3 residues: CASSLQEDTEAFF. The CDR3 DNA sequence: TGCGCCAGCAGCTTACAAGAGGACACTGAAGCTTTCTTT.

CDR3 in amino acids: CAWNQQRYTEAFF. The CDR3 DNA follows: TGTGCCTGGAACCAACAAAGATACACTGAAGCTTTCTTT. The chain employs TRBV30 and TRBJ1-1; D ambiguous. The CDR3 loop spans 13 amino acids. V lost 4 bases to trimming and J lost 3 bases, with 12 bases between them. Germline V CDR1 and CDR2: GTSNPN, SVGIG (reference sequence).

This clone occurred once. This chain's CDR3 is CAWSRGGALRDQPQHF. The CDR3 nucleotides read TGTGCCTGGAGTAGGGGGGGGGCCTTAAGGGATCAGCCCCAGCATTTT. This chain links TRBV30 with TRBJ1-5; tentative D call: TRBD1 (6 bases). V gave up 2 bases and J gave up 5 bases, with 19 bases separating them. Germline lookup yields CDR1 GTSNPN and CDR2 SVGIG (reference sequence). This CDR3 region has 16 residues. The entire variable domain, with the rest obtained from reference TRBV30 and TRBJ1-5, is as follows: SQTIHQWPATLVQPVGSPLSLECTVEGTSNPNLYWYRQAAGRGLQLLFYSVGIGQISSEVPQNLSASRPQDRQFILSSKKLLLSDSGFYLCAWSRGGALRDQPQHFGDGTRLSIL.

This chain uses TRBV19 with TRBJ2-4, with TRBD2 identical over 7 bases. The J segment lost 0 bases and the V segment lost 7 bases, leaving 12 bases of the junction unmatched. The CDR3 loop spans 17 amino acids. The V gene's germline CDR1 is LNHDA and CDR2 SQIVND (reference sequence). In nucleotides, the CDR3 is TGTGCCAGTAAACGACTAGCAACTCCTTTAGCCAAAAACATTCAGTACTTC. Its protein is CASKRLATPLAKNIQYF.

This chain joins TRBV6-5 and TRBJ2-7; D not resolved. The CDR3 is made up of 15 amino acids. V lost 6 bases, J lost 2 bases, and 17 bases lay in between. The germline V gene encodes CDR1 MNHEY and CDR2 SVGAGI. DNA of the CDR3: TGTGCCAGCAGCCTCGGCGGAGCAATCCCCTACGAGCAGTACTTC. Its protein is CASSLGGAIPYEQYF.

This clone was detected only a few times. The chain joins TRBV7-3 to TRBJ1-1; D might be TRBD1 (6 bases). The CDR3 loop spans 13 amino acids. Looked up from germline, CDR1 is SGHTA and CDR2 is FQGTGA. Trimming removed 5 bases from V and 6 bases from J, with 13 bases in between. This chain's CDR3 is CASSLSGQAEAFF. The DNA of the CDR3 is TGTGCCAGCAGCCTTTCGGGACAAGCTGAAGCTTTCTTT.

The rearrangement uses TRBV5-1 and TRBJ2-1, with TRBD2 matching over 13 bases. The CDR3 runs 16 residues. Germline CDR1 and CDR2: SGHRS and YFSETQ. Trimming removed 6 bases from V and 8 bases from J; junction bases left unmatched: 11. CDR3 protein: CASTPTGTSGTHEQFF. The CDR3 region has the DNA TGCGCCAGCACCCCAACCGGGACTAGCGGGACCCATGAGCAGTTCTTC.

The V and J genes are TRBV19 and TRBJ2-7, with a weak D call TRBD1 (7 bases). In germline, CDR1 is LNHDA, CDR2 SQIVND (reference sequence). The CDR3 is 14 amino acids. The ends were cut back, 6 bases at V and 3 bases at J, with 15 bases in the middle. The CDR3 loop is CASRRQGGNYEQYF. DNA for the CDR3: TGTGCCAGTAGAAGGCAGGGGGGAAACTACGAGCAGTACTTC.

V and J are TRBV3-1 (or the pseudogene TRBV3-2) and TRBJ1-4; TRBD1 matches at 9 bases. The junction had 5 bases not matched to a gene; V was cut back by 3 bases and J by 3 bases. The germline CDR1 and CDR2 sequences are LGHDT and YNNKEL (reference sequence). The CDR3 sequence is 16 residues long. Written as DNA, the CDR3 is TGTGCCAGCAGCCAGGGACAGGGTCTAGCTAATGAAAAACTGTTTTTT. This codes for CASSQGQGLANEKLFF.